This TCR beta chain was documented in a study of early stage breast cancer tumors. Overall study context: Of some 17 invasive breast tumors, around 13 were hormone receptor-positive, HER2-negative. Invasive lobular carcinomas made up about 30% of the 12 ER+/PR+/HER2- tumors. Study-level results: Tumor and normal breast were distinguished via blood comparison in most of the 16 patients. Commonly generated sequences made up most enriched TCRB sequences shared between patients.

Sequencing used immunoSEQ multiplex PCR; TCRdb keeps in-frame clones, though not all of them. The profile covers tens of thousands of clones, with just under 85% appearing a single time and roughly 10% taken by the ten largest. A note on this clone: Its antigen remains unidentified.

V was pared by 1 base and J by 4 bases, with 14 bases between. Per germline, CDR1 MGHRA and CDR2 YSYEKL. The CDR3 has 17 residues. The source is a person aged 50-59 years with breast cancer. The genes are TRBV4-1 and TRBJ2-6, with D perhaps being TRBD1 or TRBD2 (7 bases each). Sequencing used blood. In nucleotides, the CDR3 is TGCGCCAGCAGCCAAGGGGAGGGGGCGGGCGGGGCCAACGTCCTGACTTTC. Protein: CASSQGEGAGGANVLTF.